Presented here are 29 T cell receptor beta chains from one specimen sequenced in a study of T cells in women clearing cervical HPV infection. Generated by immunoSEQ multiplex PCR, the TCRdb table keeps only in-frame clones and is missing some. The repertoire table contains about 36,000 clones. Specimen: blood buffy coat. The receptors were sampled from a woman aged 18-70 years with a cervical HPV16 infection that either progressed to CIN3+ or cleared (not recorded which).

As concerns this clone: Germline is not matched at one junction end, which may reflect a read error. The read falls 3 residues short of the CDR3 end, and the missing part is taken from the germline J gene. This specimen includes other DNA sequences encoding the same CDR3. The chain links TRBV19 to TRBJ1-5, with D unclear. Germline CDR1 is LNHDA and CDR2 is SQIVND (reference sequence). The CDR3 contains 14 residues. CDR3 residues: CASSRPPSNQPQHF. CDR3 DNA, as far as it was read: TGTGCTAGTAGTAGGCCCCCGAGCAATCAGCCC.

A remark on this clone: The read is 3 residues too short to cover the CDR3 end, so that end is filled in from the germline J gene. The chain employs TRBV12-3 or TRBV12-4 and TRBJ2-5, with D perhaps matching TRBD2 (7 bases). Trimming stripped 7 bases from V and 5 bases from J, with 20 bases between. This CDR3 has 15 amino acids. The CDR3 here is CASTPRGGARETQYF. The CDR3 bases that were read are TGTGCCAGCACCCCAAGGGGGGGGGCTCGGGAGACC.

A remark on this clone: From the germline J gene comes the end of the CDR3, since the read stops 3 residues before it. V is TRBV2 and J is TRBJ2-7, with TRBD2 identical over 10 bases. The germline CDR1 and CDR2 sequences are SNHLY and FYNNEI. The CDR3 extends over 16 amino acids. The V gene end was trimmed by 4 bases and the J gene end by 3 bases; junction bases not matched to a gene: 9. The part of the CDR3 DNA that was read is TGTGCCAGCAGTGGACTTCCTAGCGGGGGCTACTACGAG. Its translation: CASSGLPSGGYYE. The full-length CDR3 reads as CASSGLPSGGYYEQYF.

With regard to this clone: The read terminates 3 residues ahead of where the CDR3 ends, so the germline J gene completes it. The chain joins TRBV27 to TRBJ2-7, with 9 bases fitting TRBD1. CDR3 length: 13 amino acids. The V and J ends lost 8 bases and 1 base, in that order; junction bases with no gene match: 3. Germline CDR1 and CDR2: MNHEY and SMNVEV (reference sequence). The CDR3 reads CASRTGDSYEQYF. CDR3 DNA, as far as it was read: TGTGCCAGCCGGACAGGGGATTCCTACGAG.

The sequenced CDR3 bases are TGTGCCAGCAGCTTAGGTGCAGGGGCTTACAATGAG. It specifies CASSLGAGAYNE. The whole CDR3 protein is CASSLGAGAYNEQFF. The chain employs TRBV11-2 and TRBJ2-1, with a tentative D call TRBD1 (6 bases). Sequencing ends 3 residues short of the CDR3 end; the germline J gene provides the rest. Trimming stripped 1 base from V and 4 bases from J, with 11 bases between. The CDR3 sequence is 15 residues long. The germline V gene encodes CDR1 SGHAT and CDR2 FQNNGV.

Concerning this clone itself: The DNA ends 3 residues before the CDR3 does, and the rest of the CDR3 is filled in from the germline J gene. The chain combines TRBV18 with TRBJ1-5, with 9 bases identical to TRBD1. Germline CDR1 and CDR2: KGHSH and LQKENI. CDR3 size: 15 residues. The DNA read from the CDR3 is TGTGCCAGCTCAGCCCGACAGGGGGGGACAGATCCC. Protein: CASSARQGGTDP. From start to end, the CDR3 is CASSARQGGTDPQHF.

In the case of this clone: Read sequence stops 3 residues before the CDR3 end, and the germline J gene provides the missing end. The rearrangement links TRBV20-1 to TRBJ1-1; D remains unclear. V was clipped by 0 bases and J by 1 base, with 9 bases between them. Germline-derived CDR1 and CDR2 are DFQATT and SNEGSKA (reference sequence). The CDR3 sequence is 14 residues long. The DNA read from the CDR3 is TGCAGTGCTAGAGATCAGGCGACGAACACTGAA. Protein product: CSARDQATNTE. The entire CDR3 reads CSARDQATNTEAFF.

As concerns this clone: The sequence runs out 3 residues before the end of the CDR3; the remainder is reconstructed from the germline J gene. The rearrangement uses TRBV6-1 and TRBJ2-7; D is undetermined. CDR3 length: 12 residues. From germline, CDR1 is MNHNS and CDR2 SASEGT. The V and J ends lost 2 bases and 1 base respectively, with 3 bases between them. Incomplete CDR3 DNA: TGTGCCAGCAGTGAACTATCCTACGAG. The encoded protein is CASSELSYE. The CDR3, in full, reads CASSELSYEQYF.

To note about this clone: The sequence runs out 3 residues before the end of the CDR3; the remainder is reconstructed from the germline J gene. The J gene is TRBJ2-5, the V gene TRBV7-9; D is possibly TRBD2 (5 bases). CDR3 length equals 12 residues. Germline CDR1 reads SEHNR; CDR2 reads FQNEAQ (reference sequence). The ends were cut back, 5 bases at V and 7 bases at J, with 11 bases in the middle. CDR3 DNA (partial): TGTGCCAGCAGCCCCACCGCGGGGACC. It codes for CASSPTAGT. The whole CDR3 protein is CASSPTAGTQYF.

Concerning this clone itself: The read finishes 3 residues shy of the CDR3 end, and the germline J gene is used to complete it. The rearrangement links TRBV30 to TRBJ2-7; TRBD1 is a possible D gene (6 bases). Germline V gene lookup returns CDR1 GTSNPN and CDR2 SVGIG (reference sequence). Trimming removed 2 bases from V and 1 base from J, with 9 bases in between. CDR3 length: 13 amino acids. CDR3 sequence reads: CAWSRTGSYEQYF. CDR3 bases read: TGTGCCTGGAGTCGAACAGGGTCCTACGAG. Using reference TRBV30 and TRBJ2-7 for the parts outside the CDR3, the full variable domain is SQTIHQWPATLVQPVGSPLSLECTVEGTSNPNLYWYRQAAGRGLQLLFYSVGIGQISSEVPQNLSASRPQDRQFILSSKKLLLSDSGFYLCAWSRTGSYEQYFGPGTRLTVT.

As to this clone: Read coverage stops 3 residues before the CDR3 terminus; the germline J gene supplies the remainder. The rearrangement joins TRBV24-1 to TRBJ2-7, with 9 bases identical to TRBD1. CDR1 KGHDR and CDR2 SFDVKD come from the germline V gene. The CDR3 is 15 residues long. Unmatched junction bases numbered 3, after V lost 2 bases and J lost 2 bases. This CDR3 reads CATSDSGQGAYEQYF. The sequenced CDR3 bases are TGTGCCACCAGTGATTCGGGACAGGGAGCCTACGAG.

As concerns this clone: The read terminates 3 residues before the CDR3 end, so the remaining end is supplied by the germline J gene. This chain joins TRBV10-3 and TRBJ2-1; a weak D match, TRBD1 (6 bases). V was trimmed by 2 bases and J by 5 bases, leaving 7 bases between them. The germline V gene encodes CDR1 ENHRY and CDR2 SYGVKD. CDR3 size: 13 residues. The sequenced CDR3 bases are TGTGCCATCAGTGAGAGGACAGACAATGAG. This translates into CAISERTDNE. The complete CDR3 sequence is CAISERTDNEQFF.

With respect to this clone: The read ends 3 residues shy of where the CDR3 ends; the end is completed using the germline J gene. The J gene is TRBJ1-1, the V gene TRBV7-2; no clear D. Deletions cut 2 bases from V and 6 bases from J, with 13 bases between. CDR1 SGHTA and CDR2 FQGNSA come from the germline V gene. The CDR3 runs to 14 residues. The CDR3 protein is CASSLSGSIAEAFF. The part of the CDR3 DNA that was read is TGTGCCAGCAGCTTATCCGGTAGTATTGCTGAA.

As concerns this clone: The read terminates 3 residues before the CDR3 end, so the remaining end is supplied by the germline J gene. The V gene is TRBV5-6, the J gene TRBJ1-2; the D gene is possibly TRBD1 (5 bases). The length of the CDR3 is 14 residues. Germline V gene sequence: CDR1 SGHDT, CDR2 YYEEEE. CDR3 protein: CASSLMDTENIYTF. The part of the CDR3 DNA that was read is TGTGCCAGCAGCCTGATGGACACGGAAAACATC. Based on the CDR3 plus reference TRBV5-6 and TRBJ1-2, the full variable domain is DAGVTQSPTHLIKTRGQQVTLRCSPKSGHDTVSWYQQALGQGPQFIFQYYEEEERQRGNFPDRFSGHQFPNYSSELNVNALLLGDSALYLCASSLMDTENIYTFGSGTRLTVV.

To note about this clone: The read terminates 3 residues before the CDR3 end, so the remaining end is supplied by the germline J gene. The V call is TRBV20-1, the J call TRBJ1-4, with 8 bases aligning to TRBD1. The CDR3 runs 14 residues. The trim removed 7 bases at V and 7 bases at J, leaving 11 bases unmatched. Germline V gene sequence: CDR1 DFQATT, CDR2 SNEGSKA (reference sequence). The CDR3 region is CSVPPTGVPEKLFF. The covered CDR3 bases are TGCAGTGTTCCTCCGACAGGGGTCCCTGAAAAA.

With respect to this clone: The read comes to an end 3 residues before the CDR3 does, leaving the germline J gene to fill in the end. The gene calls are TRBV7-2 and TRBJ1-4; 8 nucleotides match TRBD1. Germline values: CDR1 SGHTA, CDR2 FQGNSA. The CDR3 contains 15 residues. The ends lost 5 bases at V and 7 bases at J; junction bases unmatched: 9. CDR3 region: CASSVQGAASEKLFF. CDR3 DNA (partial): TGTGCCAGCAGCGTGCAGGGGGCGGCTAGTGAAAAA.

As for this clone: The sequence runs out 3 residues before the end of the CDR3; the remainder is reconstructed from the germline J gene. This chain uses TRBV19 with TRBJ2-2; 8 nucleotides line up with TRBD1. Germline V gene data show CDR1 as LNHDA and CDR2 as SQIVND (reference sequence). The CDR3 spans 14 residues. The covered CDR3 bases are TGTGCCAGTAGCCAGACAGGGGCCCACTCACCG. It specifies CASSQTGAHSP. The complete CDR3 reads CASSQTGAHSPLFF.

In regard to this clone: The CDR3 end falls 3 residues outside the read, so it is completed with the germline J gene. The rearrangement joins TRBV20-1 to TRBJ2-7; 10 nucleotides match TRBD2. CDR1 and CDR2 from the germline V gene are DFQATT and SNEGSKA (reference sequence). The V and J ends lost 3 bases and 5 bases, in that order; junction bases with no gene match: 13. This CDR3 comprises 16 residues. This chain's CDR3 is CSARADWSSGGDEQYF. The DNA read from the CDR3 is TGCAGTGCTAGGGCAGATTGGTCTAGCGGGGGTGACGAG.

Concerning this clone itself: The CDR3 extends 3 residues past the end of the read, so its final part is completed from the germline J gene. V is TRBV7-8 and J is TRBJ1-5, with D tentatively TRBD1 (5 bases). V was shortened by 3 bases and J by 2 bases, with 14 bases between the two germline ends. From germline, CDR1 is SGHVS and CDR2 FQNEAQ. The CDR3 is 16 residues long. The part of the CDR3 DNA that was read is TGTGCCAGCAGCTTCGCCGGGACTGGGGGCAATCAGCCC. Residues: CASSFAGTGGNQP. The full CDR3 sequence reads CASSFAGTGGNQPQHF.

As regards this clone: The read halts 3 residues ahead of the CDR3 end, with the missing end drawn from the germline J gene. The chain uses TRBV3-1 (or the pseudogene TRBV3-2) and TRBJ2-5, with 10 nucleotides matching TRBD2. Germline V lookup: CDR1 LGHDT, CDR2 YNNKEL (reference sequence). J gave up 5 bases and V 1 base, and 4 bases lay outside the gene matches. This CDR3 has 15 amino acids. Partial CDR3 DNA: TGTGCCAGCAGCCAAGCTAGCGGGGGCGGGGAGACC. Protein: CASSQASGGGET. The complete CDR3 protein is CASSQASGGGETQYF.

Regarding this clone: The read comes to an end 3 residues before the CDR3 does, leaving the germline J gene to fill in the end. This sequence joins TRBV10-3 and TRBJ2-5; 15 bases align to TRBD2. V dropped 10 bases and J dropped 5; count of bases not matched to a gene: 2. The length of the CDR3 is 13 residues. Germline assignment: CDR1 ENHRY and CDR2 SYGVKD. CDR3: CASGLAGGETQYF. CDR3 DNA, as far as it was read: TGTGCCAGCGGACTAGCGGGAGGGGAGACC.

In regard to this clone: The observed sequence ends 3 residues before the CDR3 terminus, with the missing tail filled in from the germline J gene. This sequence joins TRBV19 and TRBJ2-3; TRBD1 matches 11 bases. CDR3 length: 17 residues. CDR1 is LNHDA, CDR2 SQIVND, per germline (reference sequence). This chain's CDR3 is CASSRGTGGISNQPQYF. The DNA read from the CDR3 is TGTGCCAGTAGCCGCGGGACAGGGGGTATAAGCAATCAGCCG.

The sequenced CDR3 bases are TGTGCCAGCAAAACACAAGAGACG. Translated, it gives CASKTQET. The whole CDR3 is CASKTQETQYF. This chain uses TRBV2 with TRBJ2-3; D call uncertain. From the germline J gene comes the end of the CDR3, since the read stops 3 residues before it. CDR1 and CDR2 from the germline V gene are SNHLY and FYNNEI. The CDR3 covers 11 residues.

In the case of this clone: Coverage ceases 3 residues before the CDR3 finishes, and the germline J gene fills in the end. The chain joins TRBV2 to TRBJ2-5; D possibly corresponds to TRBD1 (6 bases). CDR1 SNHLY and CDR2 FYNNEI come from the germline V gene. Trimming took off 5 bases at V and 4 bases at J, with 8 bases between the two ends. This CDR3 spans 12 amino acids. The DNA read from the CDR3 is TGTGCCAGCAGTACAGGGATAGAGACC. Translating gives CASSTGIET. The full-length CDR3 reads as CASSTGIETQYF.

Comment on this clone: The CDR3 goes on 3 residues after the read ends, and that part is filled in from the germline J gene. This chain joins TRBV6-1 and TRBJ1-6, with 10 bases matching TRBD1. The junction had 4 bases not matched to a gene; V was cut back by 3 bases and J by 8 bases. This CDR3 has 15 amino acids. CDR1 and CDR2 from the germline V gene are MNHNS and SASEGT. Here the CDR3 reads CASSDRTGGYSPLHF. The sequenced CDR3 bases are TGTGCCAGCAGTGACCGGACAGGGGGTTATTCACCC.

Comments on this clone: With the read ending 3 residues before the CDR3 end, the germline J gene is used to fill in that end. J is TRBJ2-3 and V is TRBV5-1; 10 positions match TRBD1. The length of the CDR3 is 17 residues. Per the germline V gene, CDR1 is SGHRS and CDR2 is YFSETQ. V shed 3 bases and J 2 bases; nucleotides not matched to a gene: 9. The CDR3 DNA, read in part, is TGCGCCAGCAGCTGGGGAGACAGGGGGCATTCCACAGATACG. It is translated as CASSWGDRGHSTDT. The whole CDR3 region reads CASSWGDRGHSTDTQYF.

With respect to this clone: From the germline J gene comes the end of the CDR3, since the read stops 3 residues before it. The gene calls are TRBV15 and TRBJ2-3; 8 nucleotides agree with TRBD1. Germline loops: CDR1 LNHNV, CDR2 YYDKDF (reference sequence). The CDR3 contains 14 residues. The CDR3 spells CATSRGQGIETQYF. Incomplete CDR3 DNA: TGTGCCACCAGCAGAGGACAGGGGATAGAGACG.

The sequenced part of the CDR3 DNA is TGTGCCAGCAGCTATGCAGGGATATGGGAGACG. Its translation: CASSYAGIWET. From start to end, the CDR3 is CASSYAGIWETQYF. J is TRBJ2-3 and V is TRBV7-8, with D perhaps TRBD1 or TRBD2 (5 bases each). The read comes to an end 3 residues before the CDR3 does, leaving the germline J gene to fill in the end. The CDR3 loop spans 14 amino acids. CDR1 is SGHVS, CDR2 FQNEAQ, per germline.

A word on this clone: The DNA ends 3 residues before the CDR3 does, and the rest of the CDR3 is filled in from the germline J gene. The chain carries TRBV2 and TRBJ2-3; 7 bases map to TRBD2. CDR3 length: 15 residues. Germline lookup yields CDR1 SNHLY and CDR2 FYNNEI. CDR3 region: CASRVGGTTQETQYF. The part of the CDR3 DNA that was read is TGTGCCAGCAGAGTAGGAGGGACTACCCAAGAGACG.